This T cell receptor (beta chain) came from a study of CD8+ T cells in alopecia areata. In germline, CDR1 is WSHSY, CDR2 SAAADI. The CDR3 covers 11 residues. The sample's treatment: oral pan-JAK inhibitor, 5-10 mg twice daily. The sequencing template was cDNA reverse transcribed from extracted RNA. The assay was immunoSEQ multiplex PCR, and TCRdb's table has in-frame clones only and misses some. This sample carries over 150,000 clones, about 55% of them seen once, and the ten largest clones take roughly a tenth. As regards this clone: A read error may produce the germline difference seen at one junction end.

Source: CD8+ T cells sorted from blood, taken at week 24, from a patient treated with tofacitinib. The sequence was collected from a human donor with alopecia areata. This chain connects TRBV10-2 to TRBJ2-7; TRBD2 aligns across 9 bases. CDR3 residues: CASGGGGWQYF. The DNA for the CDR3 is TGTGCCAGCGGCGGGGGGGGTTGGCAGTACTTC.